This TCR beta chain was sequenced during a study of blood T cell repertoires in COVID-19. Study overall: Sources were T cells, B-cell-depleted T cells, or PBMCs; the material itself was cDNA or gDNA.

Using immunoSEQ multiplex PCR, the repertoire was profiled, and TCRdb retains in-frame clones only, with some absent. Of 90,000 to 110,000 clones listed, less than 85% were seen once; the top ten hold more than 4%. This clone has only one observation. One end of the junction fails to match germline, which may point to a read error. From germline, CDR1 is MNHNS and CDR2 SASEGT. This CDR3 region has 11 residues. This TCR came from a human donor in a cohort sampled during active or convalescent COVID-19. The sample consisted of peripheral blood. The genes are TRBV6-1 and TRBJ1-4; D remains unclear. For the CDR3, the DNA is TGTGCCAGCAGTGAGCACGGGAGCATTGGGTTT. This sequence encodes CASSEHGSIGF.